The 16 T cell receptor beta chains given below trace back to one sample, sequenced in a study of T-cell memory formation after mild COVID-19. TCRdb used MiXCR to reprocess the 5' RACE reads, holding one entry per CDR3 protein. This sample carries roughly 600,000 distinct CDR3 sequences, more than 15% of them seen once, and the ten largest clones take around 12%. The sequencing input was PBMCs or a T cell subset sorted from them (not recorded which). The receptors come from an adult woman who had mild COVID-19 (a few samples of this study predate the infection). Cell type and time point are not known.

The chain combines TRBV6-1 with TRBJ2-7; 9 positions match TRBD1. Germline assignment: CDR1 MNHNS and CDR2 SASEGT. There are 15 residues in the CDR3. Losses at the gene ends were 6 bases for V and 2 bases for J; bases not matched to a gene: 8. The CDR3 DNA reads as TGTGCCAGCAGAGAACGACGGGACAGGGCCTACGAGCAGTACTTC. This encodes CASRERRDRAYEQYF.

The chain recombines TRBV12-3 or TRBV12-4 with TRBJ1-2; D is unclear. This CDR3 is built from 13 residues. The germline V and J ends were trimmed by 3 bases and 8 bases, with 13 bases remaining between them. The CDR3 coding sequence is TGTGCCAGCAGTTTCAGGACCCTAAGCGGCTACACCTTC. Translation: CASSFRTLSGYTF.

This clonotype showed up just a few times. The V and J genes are TRBV7-9 and TRBJ2-1; possible D gene TRBD2, 7 bases. Trimming took off 0 bases at V and 8 bases at J, with 17 bases between the two ends. Germline CDR1 reads SEHNR; CDR2 reads FQNEAQ (reference sequence). This CDR3 is built from 16 residues. In DNA form, the CDR3 reads TGTGCCAGCAGCTTAGCACCTGGGGGGGCCCATGATGAGCAGTTCTTC. This encodes CASSLAPGGAHDEQFF.

This clonotype came up a few times. This sequence joins TRBV24-1 and TRBJ1-5, with D possibly being TRBD1 (5 bases). Germline V gene sequence: CDR1 KGHDR, CDR2 SFDVKD. CDR3 length equals 14 residues. The V and J ends lost 7 bases and 3 bases respectively, with 12 bases between them. This chain's CDR3 is CATRGDGPNQPQHF. CDR3 nucleotides: TGTGCCACCAGAGGGGACGGACCCAATCAGCCCCAGCATTTT.

The V call is TRBV12-3 or TRBV12-4, the J call TRBJ2-1; 11 positions match TRBD2. CDR3 length equals 15 residues. J gave up 5 bases and V 5 bases, and 5 bases lay outside the gene matches. The DNA for the CDR3 is TGTGCCAGCAGTCTTAGCGGGAGGGCCGACAATGAGCAGTTCTTC. It codes for CASSLSGRADNEQFF.

This clonotype was counted between two and nine times. CDR3 coding DNA: TGCGCCAGCAGCCGGGCCGACAGCACAGATACGCAGTATTTT. Translated, it gives CASSRADSTDTQYF. The chain couples TRBV5-1 to TRBJ2-3; no clear D. The CDR3 runs 14 residues. The germline V gene encodes CDR1 SGHRS and CDR2 YFSETQ. Trimming shortened V by 4 bases and J by 0 bases, and 9 bases separated the two germline ends.

The V call is TRBV7-9, the J call TRBJ2-5, with 8 nucleotides matching TRBD1. The CDR3 runs 16 residues. CDR1 and CDR2 from the germline V gene are SEHNR and FQNEAQ (reference sequence). V shed 3 bases and J 3 bases; nucleotides not matched to a gene: 9. DNA of the CDR3: TGTGCCAGCAGCTTCCACCCCTCGACAGGGGAAGAGACCCAGTACTTC. This gives the protein CASSFHPSTGEETQYF.

The CDR3 protein is CASSLGWQINFYEQYF. CDR3 nucleotides: TGTGCCAGCAGCTTGGGGTGGCAGATTAATTTTTACGAGCAGTACTTC. The chain couples TRBV5-6 to TRBJ2-7; D remains unclear. The CDR3 totals 16 residues. V shed 0 bases and J shed 4 bases, with 17 bases lying between them. CDR1 is SGHDT, CDR2 YYEEEE, per germline.

V and J are TRBV2 and TRBJ2-7, with D uncertain. The CDR3 contains 14 residues. V was pared by 3 bases and J by 7 bases, with 16 bases between. Germline V gene lookup returns CDR1 SNHLY and CDR2 FYNNEI. The CDR3 nucleotides are TGTGCCAGCAGTGAGCCGACTGCCCCTACGGAGCAGTACTTC. This encodes CASSEPTAPTEQYF.

The chain carries TRBV7-8 and TRBJ2-4; 8 bases are a match to TRBD1. V was pared by 4 bases and J by 2 bases, with 4 bases of the junction left unmatched. Germline assignment: CDR1 SGHVS and CDR2 FQNEAQ. This CDR3 is built from 15 residues. CDR3 loop: CASSSGQGTKNIQYF. Written as DNA, the CDR3 is TGTGCCAGCAGCTCCGGACAGGGTACCAAAAACATTCAGTACTTC.

This clonotype was detected only a few times. The V and J genes are TRBV3-1 and TRBJ1-5; D remains ambiguous. The CDR3 covers 14 residues. The germline V and J ends were trimmed by 0 bases and 2 bases, with 5 bases remaining between them. The germline CDR1 and CDR2 sequences are LGHDT and YNNKEL (reference sequence). The CDR3 bases are TGTGCCAGCAGCCAAGATTCTGGCAATCAGCCCCAGCATTTT. It encodes CASSQDSGNQPQHF.

The table lists this clonotype with many counts. The rearrangement joins TRBV12-3 or TRBV12-4 to TRBJ2-3; TRBD2 agrees at 9 bases. V lost 2 bases and J lost 2; bases outside the gene matches: 5. CDR3 length: 16 amino acids. The CDR3: CASSLQAGGLTDTQYF. CDR3 coding DNA: TGTGCCAGCAGTTTACAAGCGGGGGGCCTCACAGATACGCAGTATTTT.

This clonotype was seen a handful of times. This chain connects TRBV6-5 to TRBJ2-1, with D possibly TRBD1 on 5 matching bases. Germline V gives CDR1 MNHEY, CDR2 SVGAGI. The CDR3 is 14 residues long. The V end was cut by 0 bases, the J end by 6 bases, with 9 bases between. CDR3 DNA sequence: TGTGCCAGCAGTTACTCCAGGGTGGTCAATGAGCAGTTCTTC. This translates into CASSYSRVVNEQFF.

This chain links TRBV4-3 with TRBJ2-1, with D perhaps matching TRBD1 or TRBD2 (6 bases each). This CDR3 comprises 17 residues. Germline V CDR1 and CDR2: LGHNA, YSLEER. The V and J ends lost 0 bases and 2 bases respectively, with 14 bases between them. CDR3 sequence reads: CASSQDFNGGAYNEQFF. The CDR3 region has the DNA TGCGCCAGCAGCCAAGATTTTAACGGGGGCGCCTACAATGAGCAGTTCTTC.

The table lists this clonotype with a count of one. The J gene is TRBJ1-4, the V gene TRBV6-5; D call uncertain. Germline values: CDR1 MNHEY, CDR2 SVGAGI. Trimming pared 10 bases from V and 0 bases from J, leaving 12 bases between. The CDR3 is made up of 14 amino acids. The CDR3 DNA is TGTGCCACCCGGCCCCTCTCAACTAATGAAAAACTGTTTTTT. This sequence encodes CATRPLSTNEKLFF.

This clonotype came up a few times. The chain has TRBV7-9 and TRBJ2-5; D gene unclear. Germline CDR1 and CDR2: SEHNR and FQNEAQ (reference sequence). The length of the CDR3 is 12 residues. The germline V and J ends were trimmed by 5 bases and 1 base, with 5 bases remaining between them. The CDR3 protein is CASSDIQETQYF. The CDR3 nucleotides read TGTGCCAGCAGCGACATCCAAGAGACCCAGTACTTC.